One and the same sample provided the 9 T cell receptor beta chains below, sequenced in a study of regulatory T cells in long-lasting Graves disease. CDR3 regions were amplified by Arm-PCR using iRepertoire HTBI primers to build TCR beta libraries. TCRdb reanalysed the multiplex PCR reads using MiXCR and keeps one entry per CDR3 protein. The repertoire holds roughly 450,000 distinct CDR3 sequences, with under 25% as singletons. Stated time point: persistent/refractory GD, antithyroid drugs over 5 years with positive TRAb. Construction of the TCR library relied on RNA isolated from PBMCs. The sample here was peripheral blood mononuclear cells (PBMCs), taken when the disease was refractory, from a patient treated with antithyroid drugs. These TCRs come from a female donor with Graves disease.

This clonotype showed up just a few times. The chain employs TRBV5-1 and TRBJ1-1; D may be TRBD1 (6 bases). V was clipped by 0 bases and J by 0 bases, with 15 bases between them. There are 17 residues in the CDR3. CDR1 SGHRS and CDR2 YFSETQ come from the germline V gene. The chain's CDR3 is CASSLEGPGQLNTEAFF. CDR3 sequence (DNA): TGCGCCAGCAGCTTGGAGGGCCCGGGACAACTGAACACTGAAGCTTTCTTT.

This clonotype came up a few times. This chain uses TRBV19 with TRBJ2-5, with D unclear. V was cut by 3 bases and J by 2 bases, with 10 bases left in between. CDR3 size: 14 residues. The germline gives CDR1 LNHDA, CDR2 SQIVND (reference sequence). The CDR3 is CASSIGTVQETQYF. The CDR3 nucleotides read TGTGCCAGTAGTATCGGAACCGTGCAAGAGACCCAGTACTTC.

The chain carries TRBV12-3 or TRBV12-4 and TRBJ2-1; tentatively, D is TRBD1 or TRBD2 (5 bases each). There are 14 residues in the CDR3. Trimming stripped 6 bases from V and 0 bases from J, with 9 bases between. The CDR3 nucleotides are TGTGCCAGCAGCCCGAGGGGCTCCTACAATGAGCAGTTCTTC. Protein: CASSPRGSYNEQFF.

In its sample, this clonotype was seen many times. V gene TRBV11-2 combines with J gene TRBJ2-1, with TRBD2 identical over 7 bases. This CDR3 is built from 16 residues. The V segment lost 1 base and the J segment 7 bases; nucleotides outside the gene matches: 10. In germline, CDR1 is SGHAT, CDR2 FQNNGV. The chain's CDR3 is CASSLGEGEVRNEQFF. DNA for the CDR3: TGTGCCAGCAGCTTAGGGGAGGGTGAAGTTCGGAATGAGCAGTTCTTC. Variable domain in full (rest from reference TRBV11-2 and TRBJ2-1): EAGVAQSPRYKIIEKRQSVAFWCNPISGHATLYWYQQILGQGPKLLIQFQNNGVVDDSQLPKDRFSAERLKGVDSTLKIQPAKLEDSAVYLCASSLGEGEVRNEQFFGPGTRLTVL.

This clonotype was counted a few times. V is TRBV29-1 and J is TRBJ1-2; weak D call: TRBD1 (5 bases). Per germline, CDR1 SQVTM and CDR2 ANQGSEA. V was trimmed by 5 bases and J by 4 bases, leaving 11 bases between them. The CDR3 has 12 residues. CDR3: CSVNEGFYGYTF. As DNA, the CDR3 is TGCAGCGTTAACGAGGGGTTCTATGGCTACACCTTC.

This clonotype has a count of ten or more. The J gene is TRBJ2-5, the V gene TRBV12-3 or TRBV12-4, with 7 bases that match TRBD1. The junction had 5 bases not matched to a gene; V was cut back by 5 bases and J by 5 bases. This CDR3 spans 13 amino acids. The CDR3 sequence is CASSPDRAETQYF. CDR3 DNA: TGTGCCAGCAGTCCCGACAGGGCGGAGACCCAGTACTTC.

Points on this clonotype: A read error may be the cause here, since a much bigger clone is one base away. The CDR3 does not close with the conserved phenylalanine or tryptophan, likely indicating a read error. J is TRBJ2-1 and V is TRBV7-3, with D tentatively TRBD1 (6 bases). The germline V gene encodes CDR1 SGHTA and CDR2 FQGTGA. The CDR3 totals 15 residues. Trimming cost V 0 bases and J 4 bases, with 10 bases left between them. CDR3 amino acids: CASSLTADRYNEQFL. Written as DNA, the CDR3 is TGTGCCAGCAGCTTAACGGCTGACAGGTACAATGAGCAGTTCCTC.

V is TRBV7-9 and J is TRBJ2-1, with 7 positions matching TRBD1. The end of the DNA is better explained by TRBJ2-5, so the J call may be wrong. This CDR3 has 16 amino acids. Germline lookup yields CDR1 SEHNR and CDR2 FQNEAQ (reference sequence). CDR3 sequence: CASSLGGDRAQETQYF. DNA of the CDR3: TGTGCCAGCAGCTTAGGGGGCGACAGGGCGCAAGAGACCCAGTACTTC.

This clonotype was found a few times. The genes are TRBV19 and TRBJ2-7; the match to TRBD2 covers 7 bases. Germline V gene lookup returns CDR1 LNHDA and CDR2 SQIVND (reference sequence). This CDR3 has 13 residues. The V gene end was trimmed by 3 bases and the J gene end by 4 bases; junction bases not matched to a gene: 3. The CDR3: CASSMTREYEQYF. The CDR3 nucleotides are TGTGCCAGTAGTATGACGCGGGAGTACGAGCAGTACTTC.